This T cell receptor (beta chain) was identified in a study of OX40 agonist ivuxolimab in advanced cancers. Context from the whole study: The costimulatory receptor OX40 (CD134) was targeted by ivuxolimab, a fully human IgG2 agonistic monoclonal antibody. Intravenous ivuxolimab was administered to patients every 2 weeks at six dose levels: 0.01, 0.1, 0.3, 1.5, 3 and 10 mg/kg. Of the roughly 51 patients in dose escalation, about 20 had hepatocellular carcinoma, some 15 had melanoma, 9 had renal cell carcinoma and 9 had head and neck cancer. A male proportion of under 85% and a mean age of approximately 62 years, ranging from roughly 23 to 79, were recorded for the dose-escalation cohort. Patients were allowed to have had prior anti-PD-1, anti-PD-L1 or anti-CTLA-4 therapy, and 40% of the dose-escalation patients had been treated with checkpoint inhibitors. Partial responses were achieved by three dose-escalation patients, of whom one had hepatocellular carcinoma and two had cutaneous melanoma. Peripheral TCRbeta sequencing was intended to test whether TCR sequence diversity was altered and clonal T-cell expansion was caused by ivuxolimab. The paper covers the monotherapy dose-escalation part of the phase I ivuxolimab trial, which included N ≈ 50 patients. The study at large found these results: Low levels of normalized T-cell clonal expansion were also seen in some patients who did not respond. In the 0.1-3.0 mg/kg groups, partial responders had among the lowest normalized peripheral clonal expansion, particularly in CD8+ T cells. At doses from 0.1 to 3.0 mg/kg, clonal expansion was seen in both CD4+ and CD8+ blood T cells between baseline and week 6. Antigen specificity was not determined for the clonally expanded peripheral T cells. After ivuxolimab, expanded clones were on average more numerous among CD8+ T cells than among CD4+ T cells.

This clone has just one count. Its specific antigen is unknown. No base quality information exists; no much larger clone differs at one position. Patients with a history of autoimmune disease or receiving systemic immunosuppression were excluded from the trial. Peripheral blood for TCR sequencing was collected from all dose cohorts at baseline, on cycle 4 day 1, and on cycle 7 day 1. The samples were drawn from a first-in-human, open-label, multicenter phase I dose-escalation trial of ivuxolimab. The trial enrolled adults with locally advanced or metastatic head and neck squamous cell, hepatocellular, melanoma or renal cell carcinoma. CD4+ and CD8+ T cells were sorted separately from peripheral blood before TCR sequencing. To sequence the TCRbeta CDR3 region, genomic DNA was isolated from the sorted cells. The immunoSEQ Assay was used to sequence the TCRbeta CDR3 regions. TCRdb provides this immuneACCESS table in a form limited to in-frame rearrangements. Some clones are lacking; in checked studies, under half of them reflect an unresolved V gene, and why the rest are absent is not known. The sample table shows about 58,000 clones, and 75% to 90% are seen once. The top ten clones comprise about 3.5% of the sample.

From the germline V gene (reference sequence), CDR1 is LNHDA and CDR2 is SQIVND. The CDR3, cysteine through phenylalanine, is 15 amino acids long. Only the CDR3 region is kept as DNA, spanning 45 bases read in frame from base 1. Compared with germline, V lacks 5 bases and J lacks 6 bases; bases without a gene match: 9. Rearrangement joined TRBV19 to TRBJ2-2, with 7 middle bases fitting TRBD1. This sequence was found in an adult with an advanced solid tumor such as melanoma, head and neck, liver or kidney cancer. Sequences were derived from CD4+ or CD8+ T cells sorted from blood, sampled in a trial of the OX40 agonist ivuxolimab. The CDR3 in this case is CASSFPNRGAGELFF. The sequenced DNA: TGTGCCAGTAGTTTTCCCAACAGGGGTGCCGGGGAGCTGTTTTTT.